The rows below give T cell receptor beta chains drawn from one sample of a study of blood T cell repertoires in COVID-19. The protocol was immunoSEQ multiplex PCR, while the TCRdb copy is restricted to in-frame clones and leaves out a portion. In the table there are some 250,000 clones, 88% of which are singletons. Material for sequencing was peripheral blood. The receptors originated from a woman aged 40 to 50 who had recovered from COVID-19. The CDR3 runs from the conserved cysteine through the conserved F or W. D genes are given only for firm matches. Size tells how often a clone was seen (once, few, many) or the class of an expanded clone, and some rows leave it out.

d_call j_call clone_size v_call cdr3_aa cdr3_nt
TRBD2 TRBJ2-5 - TRBV11-3 CASSAGVAGGLETQYF TGTGCCAGCAGCGCTGGGGTAGCGGGAGGGTTAGAGACCCAGTACTTC
TRBD2 TRBJ2-1 - TRBV9 CASSREAGPRYNEQFF TGTGCCAGCAGCCGGGAAGCGGGACCGAGGTACAATGAGCAGTTCTTC
TRBD1 TRBJ1-5 - TRBV24-1 CATRGTGGLNQPQHF TGTGCCACCCGCGGGACAGGGGGCCTCAATCAGCCCCAGCATTTT
TRBD2 TRBJ2-1 - TRBV3-1/TRBV3-2 CASSHGGGNEQFF TGTGCCAGCAGCCACGGCGGGGGCAATGAGCAGTTCTTC
- TRBJ1-4 few TRBV6-5 CASRGDTANEKLFF TGTGCCAGCAGAGGGGACACCGCTAATGAAAAACTGTTTTTT
- TRBJ2-2 - TRBV7-8 CASSSPGRTGELFF TGTGCCAGCAGCTCCCCGGGTAGGACCGGGGAGCTGTTTTTT
TRBD2 TRBJ2-1 - TRBV6-5 CASSILAGGPGEQFF TGTGCCAGCAGCATACTAGCGGGAGGGCCGGGTGAGCAGTTCTTC
- TRBJ2-1 - TRBV7-8 CASSPSRLWASSYNEQFF TGTGCCAGCAGCCCCAGCCGGTTGTGGGCCAGCTCCTACAATGAGCAGTTCTTC
- TRBJ1-2 - TRBV6-1 CASSETRGRDGYTF TGTGCCAGCAGTGAAACGCGGGGGCGGGATGGCTACACCTTC
TRBD1 TRBJ1-1 - TRBV9 CASSRWGTGNTEAFF TGTGCCAGCAGCCGATGGGGGACAGGGAACACTGAAGCTTTCTTT
TRBD1 TRBJ2-7 - TRBV7-2 CASTPGGGVRYEQYF TGTGCCAGCACCCCAGGGGGTGGGGTGCGCTACGAGCAGTACTTC
TRBD1 TRBJ2-1 - TRBV6-5 CASSRSGQAYNEQFF TGTGCCAGCAGCCGATCGGGACAGGCATACAATGAGCAGTTCTTC
TRBD1 TRBJ1-3 - TRBV19 CASARTGVGNTIYF TGTGCCAGTGCTAGGACAGGGGTTGGAAACACCATATATTTT
TRBD1 TRBJ2-1 - TRBV12-3/TRBV12-4 CASSLQGEQFF TGTGCCAGCAGCCTACAGGGGGAGCAGTTCTTC
- TRBJ2-5 once TRBV27 CASSPGAETQYF TGTGCCAGCAGTCCGGGTGCAGAGACCCAGTACTTC
TRBD2 TRBJ2-5 - TRBV4-2 CASSQERFSGRVETQYF TGTGCCAGCAGCCAAGAGCGGTTTAGCGGGAGGGTTGAGACCCAGTACTTC
- TRBJ1-1 - TRBV3-1/TRBV3-2 CASSQAGWAFF TGTGCCAGCAGCCAGGCCGGGTGGGCTTTCTTT
- TRBJ2-3 - TRBV19 CASSIGERWADTQYF TGTGCCAGTAGTATAGGGGAGCGCTGGGCGGATACGCAGTATTTT
- TRBJ2-7 - TRBV19 CASSIAPLGARSEQYF TGTGCCAGTAGTATAGCCCCGTTGGGGGCGCGAAGCGAGCAGTACTTC
- TRBJ2-7 few TRBV7-3 CASSPRAGSYEQYF TGTGCCAGCAGCCCACGGGCGGGTTCGTACGAGCAGTACTTC
- TRBJ1-5 - TRBV6-1 CASSESGGNQPQHF TGTGCCAGCAGTGAATCGGGCGGGAATCAGCCCCAGCATTTT
- TRBJ1-5 - TRBV27 CATPPARVGISNQPQHF TGTGCCACCCCCCCAGCCAGGGTGGGAATTAGCAATCAGCCCCAGCATTTT
- TRBJ1-1 - TRBV5-1 CASSLEGQNTEAFF TGCGCCAGCAGCTTGGAGGGACAGAACACTGAAGCTTTCTTT
TRBD1 TRBJ1-2 once TRBV27 CASSFGTGRGGYTF TGTGCCAGCAGCTTCGGGACAGGACGGGGTGGCTACACCTTC
- TRBJ2-1 - TRBV19 CASSPSTPVHNEQFF TGTGCCAGTAGTCCTAGCACACCCGTCCACAATGAGCAGTTCTTC